The 21 T cell receptor beta chains below were found in one sample sequenced in a study of T-cell memory formation after mild COVID-19. TCRdb used MiXCR to reprocess the 5' RACE reads, holding one entry per CDR3 protein. The sample carries around 390,000 distinct CDR3 sequences, approximately 15% recorded once. The sequenced material came from PBMCs or a T cell subset sorted from them (not recorded which). These receptors all come from a man aged 18 to 35 who had mild COVID-19 (a few samples of this study predate the infection). Cell type and time point are not known.

The J gene is TRBJ2-7, the V gene TRBV5-6; a possible D gene is TRBD1 (5 bases). There are 11 residues in the CDR3. Between the trimmed V and J ends, which lost 4 bases and 5 bases, there was a span of 7 bases. Germline lookup yields CDR1 SGHDT and CDR2 YYEEEE. CDR3 amino acids: CASSLGHEQYV. CDR3 in DNA: TGTGCCAGCAGCCTGGGGCACGAGCAGTACGTC.

The CDR3 DNA is TGTGCCACCAGTGACTCAGGGAAAATGAGCACAGATACGCAGTATTTT. This sequence encodes CATSDSGKMSTDTQYF. V gene TRBV24-1 combines with J gene TRBJ2-3; possible D gene TRBD1, 5 bases. V dropped 4 bases and J dropped 0 bases, with 13 bases sitting between them. CDR3 length: 16 amino acids. Germline CDR1 is KGHDR and CDR2 is SFDVKD.

This chain uses TRBV7-2 with TRBJ1-1; weak D call: TRBD1 (6 bases). V was clipped by 6 bases and J by 0 bases, with 14 bases between them. The CDR3 sequence is 15 residues long. Germline values: CDR1 SGHTA, CDR2 FQGNSA. As DNA, the CDR3 is TGTGCCAGCAGACCCCTGGACAGCATGAACACTGAAGCTTTCTTT. Translated, it gives CASRPLDSMNTEAFF.

This clonotype was picked up many times. The chain uses TRBV7-9 and TRBJ2-1, with TRBD2 matching 10 bases. J lost 0 bases, V lost 6 bases, and 17 bases had no gene match. This CDR3 is built from 20 residues. Germline CDR1 and CDR2: SEHNR and FQNEAQ (reference sequence). In DNA, the CDR3 is TGTGCCAGCAGGCTAGCGCTGGGGCAGAGGACTAGCGGCTCCTACAATGAGCAGTTCTTC. Protein sequence: CASRLALGQRTSGSYNEQFF.

This clonotype came up a few times. The rearrangement links TRBV7-9 to TRBJ2-3; TRBD2 agrees at 10 bases. Germline lookup yields CDR1 SEHNR and CDR2 FQNEAQ (reference sequence). V was pared by 1 base and J by 5 bases, with 6 bases of the junction left unmatched. The CDR3 runs to 16 residues. The CDR3 is CASSLGAGGPEDTQYF. The CDR3 DNA reads TGTGCCAGCAGCTTAGGAGCGGGGGGGCCGGAAGATACGCAGTATTTT.

The genes are TRBV7-9 and TRBJ2-4, with D unresolved. The CDR3 is made up of 13 amino acids. From germline, CDR1 is SEHNR and CDR2 FQNEAQ (reference sequence). Trimming removed 1 base from V and 6 bases from J, with 7 bases in between. CDR3 protein: CASSLVGRNIQYF. CDR3 DNA: TGTGCCAGCAGCTTAGTCGGCAGAAACATTCAGTACTTC.

This clonotype was counted between two and nine times. The J gene is TRBJ1-1, the V gene TRBV7-2; D ambiguous. Germline V gene lookup returns CDR1 SGHTA and CDR2 FQGNSA. This CDR3 has 15 residues. V was pared by 1 base and J by 0 bases, with 9 bases between. The DNA for the CDR3 is TGTGCCAGCAGCTTAGGAAGTGGTATGAACACTGAAGCTTTCTTT. Encoded protein: CASSLGSGMNTEAFF.

The V call is TRBV27, the J call TRBJ1-5; D gene uncertain. Germline V gene lookup returns CDR1 MNHEY and CDR2 SMNVEV (reference sequence). Between the trimmed V and J ends, which lost 8 bases and 4 bases, there was a span of 12 bases. The CDR3 is 13 residues long. The CDR3 coding sequence is TGTGCCAGCCGTCTCGGAGGGAATCAGCCCCAGCATTTT. Protein: CASRLGGNQPQHF.

V and J are TRBV5-1 and TRBJ1-5; 7 bases match TRBD1. This CDR3 comprises 15 residues. Per germline, CDR1 SGHRS and CDR2 YFSETQ. Unmatched junction bases numbered 5, after V lost 4 bases and J lost 1 base. The CDR3 sequence is CASSRQGGSNQPQHF. The CDR3 DNA follows: TGCGCCAGCAGCCGACAGGGAGGAAGCAATCAGCCCCAGCATTTT.

This clonotype appeared a few times. The chain is built from TRBV28 and TRBJ2-2; weak D call: TRBD1 (6 bases). The CDR3 is 17 residues long. Trimming removed 6 bases from V and 0 bases from J, with 17 bases in between. CDR1 MDHEN and CDR2 SYDVKM come from the germline V gene. The CDR3 sequence is CASRRLVGTTNTGELFF. DNA of the CDR3: TGTGCCAGCAGGAGACTGGTCGGGACAACGAACACCGGGGAGCTGTTTTTT. Looking up the rest from reference TRBV28 and TRBJ2-2 gives the full variable domain: DVKVTQSSRYLVKRTGEKVFLECVQDMDHENMFWYRQDPGLGLRLIYFSYDVKMKEKGDIPEGYSVSREKKERFSLILESASTNQTSMYLCASRRLVGTTNTGELFFGEGSRLTVL.

J is TRBJ2-4 and V is TRBV12-3 or TRBV12-4, with TRBD2 matching over 7 bases. The CDR3 sequence is 15 residues long. Trimming removed 7 bases from V and 4 bases from J; junction bases left unmatched: 10. The CDR3 reads CASTAGLVLKNIQYF. The CDR3 nucleotides are TGTGCCAGCACAGCGGGGCTGGTACTTAAAAACATTCAGTACTTC.

The chain joins TRBV30 to TRBJ2-3; D might be TRBD2 (5 bases). The CDR3 has 15 amino acids. The germline gives CDR1 GTSNPN, CDR2 SVGIG (reference sequence). The V gene lost 3 bases and the J gene lost 3 bases, with 16 bases spanning the gap. The CDR3 DNA is TGTGCCTGGAGACCCCTGGCGGGCCGAACAGATACGCAGTATTTT. Translating gives CAWRPLAGRTDTQYF.

Only a few counts were recorded for this clonotype. The chain combines TRBV7-9 with TRBJ2-7; D unresolved. Trimming took off 1 base at V and 6 bases at J, with 10 bases between the two ends. The CDR3 consists of 13 residues. Per the germline V gene, CDR1 is SEHNR and CDR2 is FQNEAQ (reference sequence). CDR3 nucleotide sequence: TGTGCCAGCAGCTTAGTGCTTGTTAGCGAGCAGTACTTC. Its protein product is CASSLVLVSEQYF.

V and J are TRBV7-2 and TRBJ2-5, with D unclear. The CDR3 runs 12 residues. V was pared by 2 bases and J by 3 bases, with 4 bases between. Per germline, CDR1 SGHTA and CDR2 FQGNSA. The CDR3 nucleotides read TGTGCCAGCAGCTTAACAAAAGAGACCCAGTACTTC. The encoded protein is CASSLTKETQYF.

This clonotype was counted only a few times. V is TRBV2 and J is TRBJ2-1; perhaps TRBD1 as D (5 bases). Trimming left V 5 bases short and J 15 bases short, with 17 bases between. Germline V gives CDR1 SNHLY, CDR2 FYNNEI. The CDR3 sequence is 12 residues long. CDR3 region: CASSTDDSFRFF. The CDR3 nucleotides are TGTGCCAGCAGTACAGACGACAGTTTCCGGTTCTTC.

The rearrangement uses TRBV12-3 or TRBV12-4 and TRBJ1-6; possibly TRBD1 for D (5 bases). The ends were cut back, 2 bases at V and 7 bases at J, with 12 bases in the middle. This CDR3 contains 15 residues. The CDR3 bases are TGTGCCAGCAGTTTACAGGGTGTGCGAAATTCACCCCTCCACTTT. It yields the protein CASSLQGVRNSPLHF.

The chain couples TRBV5-1 to TRBJ1-3; tentative D call: TRBD1 (6 bases). Germline lookup yields CDR1 SGHRS and CDR2 YFSETQ. There are 16 residues in the CDR3. Trimming stripped 6 bases from V and 2 bases from J, with 18 bases between. The CDR3 bases are TGCGCCAGCAAGGGGGGGTCGCCCGCAGCTGGAAACACCATATATTTT. It codes for CASKGGSPAAGNTIYF.

V and J are TRBV4-3 and TRBJ2-6; a weak D match, TRBD2 (6 bases). The germline V gene encodes CDR1 LGHNA and CDR2 YSLEER. V lost 1 base and J lost 1, with 11 bases in between. This CDR3 is built from 17 residues. CDR3 nucleotides: TGCGCCAGCAGCCAAGTGTGGAGGGATTCTGGGGCCAACGTCCTGACTTTC. Encoded protein: CASSQVWRDSGANVLTF.

In this sample, this clonotype turned up a few times. The CDR3 DNA reads TGTGCCAGCAGGGCCCGGATTACCGAGTCCTACAATGAGCAGTTCTTC. It codes for CASRARITESYNEQFF. The chain has TRBV21-1 and TRBJ2-1; TRBD1 was called by the table and not checked on the DNA. TRBV21-1 is termed a pseudogene. The CDR3 spans 16 residues.

This clonotype was detected ten times or more. The CDR3 sequence is CASSLDRSTGTQYF. As DNA, the CDR3 is TGTGCCAGCAGCTTAGATCGCAGCACAGGGACCCAGTACTTC. The chain employs TRBV7-2 and TRBJ2-5; TRBD1 is a possible D gene (5 bases). The V gene's germline CDR1 is SGHTA and CDR2 FQGNSA. The CDR3 covers 14 residues. Trimming took 1 base from V and 7 from J, leaving 13 bases between them. Together with reference TRBV7-2 and TRBJ2-5, the CDR3 gives the full variable domain: GAGVSQSPSNKVTEKGKDVELRCDPISGHTALYWYRQSLGQGLEFLIYFQGNSAPDKSGLPSDRFSAERTGGSVSTLTIQRTQQEDSAVYLCASSLDRSTGTQYFGPGTRLLVL.

The chain employs TRBV20-1 and TRBJ1-5; 8 bases are shared with TRBD1. V shed 4 bases, J shed 4 bases, and the junction held 6 bases outside the gene matches. Germline CDR1 DFQATT, CDR2 SNEGSKA (reference sequence). There are 14 residues in the CDR3. CDR3 sequence: CSATGTGLNQPQHF. The CDR3 DNA is TGCAGTGCTACCGGGACAGGACTAAATCAGCCCCAGCATTTT.